Here is one T cell receptor (beta chain) with its context. Its antigen is unidentified. The sample originates from a study of human T cells and chemical hapten exposure. Study at large: Diphenylcyclopropenone was administered weekly to the scalp of patients throughout the roughly 23-week study. Findings and caveats of the study: TCRs above 1 in 1000 frequency stayed constant with DPC sensitization.

This CDR3 is built from 14 residues. The V and J ends lost 4 bases and 3 bases, in that order; junction bases with no gene match: 3. Germline loops: CDR1 SGHRS, CDR2 YFSETQ. The library tagged individual cDNA molecules with unique molecular identifiers. TCRdb re-called the RACE reads through MiXCR, storing one row per CDR3 protein. Found here are approximately 50,000 distinct CDR3 sequences, 8% to 10% of them singletons; the top ten hold around 16%. The sample's time point: patch test 3, about 24 weeks after DPC sensitization. The treatment was: therapeutic diphenylcyclopropenone sensitization with weekly scalp DPC.

The starting material was whole blood, obtained in connection with sensitization to the hapten diphenylcyclopropenone (DPC). This sequence joins TRBV5-1 and TRBJ2-1; 8 bases match TRBD1. This receptor was taken from a woman aged 40 to 50 with alopecia areata. Some clones in this sample may be carry-over from other donors' samples. CDR3 sequence reads: CASSGGQGYNEQFF. In DNA, the CDR3 is TGCGCCAGCAGCGGCGGACAGGGCTACAATGAGCAGTTCTTC.